The present entry profiles one TCR beta chain with its context. Its target is not known. The data stem from a study of a mutant IDH1 vaccine in newly diagnosed glioma. Turning to the study itself: Vaccinations were initiated 4-6 weeks following radiotherapy alone, or were given together with temozolomide cycles. The earlier regimen, radiotherapy, temozolomide, or both, was most often both.

The time point was: week 5, during vaccination. With topical imiquimod, each dose of the vaccine consisted of 300 ug of mutant IDH1 20-mer peptide. The astrocytomas were IDH1-mutant, ATRX-negative, and WHO grade 3 or 4. Study observations and caveats: The vaccine induced immune responses, and these occurred in roughly 93% of patients.

The length of the CDR3 is 14 residues. Germline-derived CDR1 and CDR2 are GTSNPN and SVGIG (reference sequence). Between the trimmed V and J ends, which lost 4 bases and 7 bases, there was a span of 17 bases. Using immunoSEQ multiplex PCR, the repertoire was profiled, and TCRdb retains in-frame clones only, with some absent. The table shows around 50,000 clones, with 80% to 90% occurring only once. The chain carries TRBV30 and TRBJ1-5, with D possibly matching TRBD1 (5 bases). This receptor was taken from a woman between 35 and 50 years old with glioma. The sample in question was PBMCs, obtained from a glioma patient whose treatment included an IDH1 peptide vaccine. The CDR3 DNA sequence: TGTGCCTGGACCCGTTTCGGGGCGCAGCAGCCCCAGCATTTT. Translation gives CAWTRFGAQQPQHF.